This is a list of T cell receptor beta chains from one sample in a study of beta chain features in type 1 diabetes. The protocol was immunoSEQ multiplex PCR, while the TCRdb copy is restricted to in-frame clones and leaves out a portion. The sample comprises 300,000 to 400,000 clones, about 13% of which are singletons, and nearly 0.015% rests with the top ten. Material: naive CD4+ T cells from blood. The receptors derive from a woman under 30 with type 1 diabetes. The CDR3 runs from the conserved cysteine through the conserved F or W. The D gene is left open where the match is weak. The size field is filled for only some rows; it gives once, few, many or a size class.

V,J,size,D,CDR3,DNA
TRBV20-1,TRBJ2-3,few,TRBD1,CSARTGGAQYF,TGCAGTGCTAGAACAGGGGGCGCGCAGTATTTT
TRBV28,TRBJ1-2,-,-,CASSPAGGSNYGYTF,TGTGCCAGCAGCCCCGCCGGGGGGTCGAACTATGGCTACACCTTC
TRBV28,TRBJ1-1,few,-,CASTIGGSGTEAFF,TGTGCCAGCACCATCGGGGGGTCGGGCACTGAAGCTTTCTTT
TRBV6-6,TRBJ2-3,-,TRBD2,CASRVAGGTDTQYF,TGTGCCAGCAGAGTAGCGGGTGGGACAGATACGCAGTATTTT
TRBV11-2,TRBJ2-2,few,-,CASSLRRVTGELFF,TGTGCCAGCAGCTTGCGGAGGGTAACCGGGGAGCTGTTTTTT
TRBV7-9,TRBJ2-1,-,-,CASSYDGSYNEQFF,TGTGCCAGCAGCTACGACGGGTCCTACAATGAGCAGTTCTTC
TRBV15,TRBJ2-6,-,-,CATSREVGSNGANVLTF,TGTGCCACCAGCAGAGAAGTCGGGTCCAATGGGGCCAACGTCCTGACTTTC
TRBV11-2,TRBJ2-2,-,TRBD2,CASSAGLALELFF,TGTGCCAGCAGCGCCGGACTAGCCTTGGAGCTGTTTTTT
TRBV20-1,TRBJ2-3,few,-,CSGEGTDTQYF,TGCAGTGGAGAAGGCACAGATACGCAGTATTTT
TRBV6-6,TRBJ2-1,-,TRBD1,CASSYTSRGINEQFF,TGTGCCAGCAGTTATACCTCCAGGGGGATCAATGAGCAGTTCTTC